This TCR beta chain was found in a study of cytomegalovirus exposure and HLA in healthy donors (dated by TCRdb to 2015 to 2018). Regarding the study in general: An earlier analysis of 587 of the donors reported over 250 Gb of sequence data and 117 million unique TCR beta sequences obtained from about 179 million T cells. High-throughput TCR immunosequencing, statistical association of individual TCRs with disease status, and machine learning were combined to predict cytomegalovirus infection status. The number of typed donors differed by locus: about 620-640 for A, B, C, DRB1 and DQB1; 500 to 550 for DQA1; some 590 for DPA1; and some 470 for DPB1. Among the roughly 410 genotyped donors, approximately 77% belonged to the genetic ancestry cluster associated with self-reported Caucasian donors. Along with the roughly 700-subject first cohort, a separate validation cohort of around 110 different subjects was used. About 280 gigabases of sequencing data and approximately 91 million unique TCR sequences made up an early release that covered 500 to 650 HLA-typed donors. Using immunosequencing, the study profiled T cell repertoires from approximately 700 subjects and related those repertoires to cytomegalovirus serostatus. Every repertoire in the discovery cohort had been generated on one and the same sequencing platform. A handful of DR-DQ haplotypes were treated as single units for association and clustering because of strong linkage in the cohort. A later genetic analysis used genome-wide SNP genotypes for 398 of the 666 donors, treating that subset as a discovery cohort. Donor age, sex, ethnicity and CMV serostatus were compiled alongside the repertoire data. Among about 410 genotyped donors of the cohort, an average of roughly 230,000 unique TCR beta nucleotide sequences was sequenced per donor, of which roughly 17% were non-productive. HLA typing covered class I and class II loci at four-digit resolution. The aim of the study was to test whether cataloging public T cell receptors could identify signatures of past pathogen exposure. An earlier analysis of some 500 of the donors used high-throughput TCR beta sequencing to judge whether each TCR beta V gene segment behaved as functional or pseudogenic. To study patterns of TCR occurrence, a later analysis re-analyzed previously published TCR beta repertoires from 666 donors and added high-resolution HLA genotyping. Rather than using new phenotypic data, the later analysis identified candidate immune exposures from TCR beta sequences and from how often those sequences occurred across donors.

From its cysteine to its phenylalanine, the CDR3 spans 14 amino acids. Only the CDR3 portion is preserved as DNA: 42 bases, with reading frame beginning at the first base. Trimming accounts for 6 bases at V and 7 bases at J, while the number of junction bases matched to no gene is 9. CDR1 ENHRY and CDR2 SYGVKD are derived from the germline V gene. In total, approximately 700 healthy bone marrow donors made up the cohort. At the time of sampling, every cohort member was nominally healthy, though immune exposures that went unrecorded were likely present. The donor tested CMV seropositive and was one of the 289 seropositive cohort members. A peripheral blood sample was provided by each donor, and peripheral blood mononuclear cells were used for TCR beta sequencing. The Qiagen DNeasy Blood Extraction Kit was used to extract genomic DNA from the blood cell samples. As to this clone: It lacks a known antigen. Nothing much larger sits one base from this clone, and base qualities are not available.

The library relied on the immunoSEQ multiplex PCR assay. For the multiplex PCR, a mixture combining 60 forward primers for TCR Vbeta segments and 13 reverse primers for TCR Jbeta segments was used. The CDR3 region of rearranged TCR beta genes was amplified from genomic DNA by a multiplex PCR assay. Amplified TCR beta libraries were sequenced as 87-base-pair reads on the Illumina HiSeq System. The original methods were these. In a later analysis, roughly 80 million unique TCR beta chains were counted across the approximately 620 repertoires, and roughly 10 million of these chains were shared by at least two donors. To remove PCR and sequencing errors, raw reads were error-corrected and collapsed into unique sequences using a nearest-neighbor algorithm that merged closely related sequences. Alignment of CDR3 sequences to IMGT reference sequences was used to assign V, D and J gene segments. For a sequence to be retained, a match of at least six nucleotides was required to both a V gene segment and a J gene segment. A rearrangement was called productive if the CDR3 had no stop codons and remained in frame with V and J, and every other rearrangement was called non-productive. CDR3 was defined by IMGT convention, running from the second conserved V-encoded cysteine to the conserved J-encoded phenylalanine. The earlier analysis of about 570 of the donors excluded any sequence lacking an unambiguous match to a single V gene segment. An earlier analysis of several hundred of the donors classified V segments as functional when productive rearrangements were above 56.7% and as segregating when the standard deviation between donors was above 5%. To diagnose cytomegalovirus status from the catalog of TCR beta chain sequences, a statistical classification framework was built. In a later analysis, TCR nucleotide sequences were compared against IMGT/GENE-DB human TR gene sequences so that V and J genes could be assigned. In a later analysis, CDR3 sequences and most-parsimonious VDJ recombination scenarios were assigned using the TCRdist pipeline. A later analysis defined each TCR beta chain by its CDR3 amino acid sequence plus V-gene family, and excluded reads lacking a unique V-gene family. In a later analysis, fewer than 650 highly shared, low-generation-probability nucleotide sequences were removed to address suspected cross-contamination and a sequencing artifact. In a later analysis, a clonal expansion index was calculated for each public chain from normalized within-repertoire ranks of inferred template counts. In a later analysis, generation probabilities were computed with a VDJ recombination model fitted to out-of-frame rearrangements, and the resulting probabilities were checked against IGoR. Hypergeometric tests were used in a later analysis to score TCR-TCR, TCR-HLA and TCR-CMV co-occurrence, with a repertoire-size bias correction applied to the TCR pairs. A later analysis estimated false discovery rates by permuting HLA or CMV assignments 20 times. A later analysis grouped co-occurring TCRs with DBSCAN, adding TCRdist sequence similarity when clustering within HLA-allele-positive subsets. Co-occurrence clustering excluded repertoires with fewer than 30,000 or more than 120,000 public chains, plus five with anomalous nucleotide sharing. TCRdb mirrors the immuneACCESS table, restricted to in-frame sequences. Some clones are absent from its copies; in checked studies, under half trace to an unresolved V gene, and the reason for the others is unknown. The D gene and trimming were derived from the DNA, and the V and J assignments and clone size from that table. For this sample there are 75,000 to 95,000 clones; approximately 60% appear just once. The ten largest account for around a fifth of the sample.

Overall study outcomes, separate from this receptor: In an earlier analysis of around 500 of the donors, most TCR beta V segments appeared in productive rearrangements about 90% or about 30% of the time, broadly matching IMGT annotations. The cohort was sequenced for TCR beta chains only, and without alpha or paired-chain data the features that could be detected were limited. It was suggested by the authors that the approach could potentially be generalized to other disease states and immunological phenotypes. A later analysis found that TCR association rates varied across HLA loci, with DRB1 alleles showing the most associated TCRs and HLA-C alleles the fewest. A later genetic analysis reported fewer N-insertions in productive TCRs among donors in an Asian-associated ancestry cluster than the roughly 670-donor mean. Presence/absence analyses assumed roughly uniform sequencing depth across donors, an assumption that may not hold. In vitro tests confirmed that three of the cytomegalovirus-associated TCR beta chains recognize cytomegalovirus antigens. A later analysis found that most CMV-associated TCR beta chains appeared HLA-restricted, with HLA associations seemingly driven largely by CMV exposure. In a later analysis, several top co-occurrence clusters were reported to appear linked to parvovirus B19, influenza, CMV and Epstein-Barr virus. Because HLA typing was missing for some donors at each locus, association tests included only the typed subset. A later analysis found that HLA-associated TCR beta chains were more clonally expanded and had lower generation probabilities than equally common non-associated chains. While some public TCRs were present in many individuals, most TCR sequences turned up only very rarely across donors. A further reported finding was that TCR beta sequences accurately predicted the HLA-A and HLA-B alleles for most subjects in the first cohort. In a later analysis, more than 15,000 TCR beta sequences were associated with specific HLA alleles at a false discovery rate of 0.05. An association between a missense DCLRE1C variant and V-gene and J-gene trimming of TCR beta chains was found in a later genetic analysis and replicated in an independent cohort. When HLA alleles, especially DR and DQ, strongly co-occurred, attributing TCR associations to individual alleles was difficult. A cluster of highly shared sequence variants was judged likely to be a technical artifact of the sequencing pipeline. Correlated functional status among segregating V segments might reflect linkage disequilibrium, but an unknown experimental factor could not be ruled out. The study listed 150 to 200 TCR beta chains as associated with cytomegalovirus. The classifier was reported to diagnose cytomegalovirus status with high specificity and sensitivity in both the original cohort and the validation cohort. Some IMGT-functional V segments, including TRBV6-2 and TRBV6-3, could not be distinguished by the 87-base-pair reads and were therefore excluded. Immune exposure information for the cohort was limited to CMV serostatus. About 15 rarely observed V segments, including chromosome 9 orphons, were excluded from the earlier analysis of approximately 600 of the donors because counts were too low.

The sequenced material came from PBMCs. The chain links TRBV10-3 with TRBJ1-1, and 9 bases in between align with TRBD1. The origin of this receptor is a woman in her forties or fifties in good health and CMV-seropositive. The CDR3 sequence is CAISRDRVSYEAFF. The DNA sequence is TGTGCCATCAGCCGGGACAGGGTATCATATGAAGCTTTCTTT.